This T cell receptor (beta chain) was retrieved from a study of type 1 and type 2 diabetes patients. Standard classification criteria confirmed type 1 or type 2 diabetes in all patients. PCR was run on genomic DNA. Multiplex PCR with 30 forward and 13 reverse primers amplified the TCR beta CDR3. Each CDR3 protein gets one entry after TCRdb re-called the multiplex PCR reads with MiXCR. The table includes 270,000 or so distinct CDR3 sequences, more than 45% detected once. With 2 bases removed from V and 7 bases from J, the gap between germline ends came to 3 bases. Germline CDR1 reads SGHTA; CDR2 reads FQGNSA. CDR3 length equals 12 residues.

The sequence derives from a man younger than 30 with type 2 diabetes. The sample comprised peripheral blood mononuclear cells (PBMCs). This chain connects TRBV7-2 to TRBJ1-6; no firm D call. Written as DNA, the CDR3 is TGTGCCAGCAGCTTACAAAATTCACCCCTCCACTTT. As protein: CASSLQNSPLHF.